A selection of T cell receptor beta chains follows, all from one sample in a study of blood T cell repertoires in COVID-19. Here immunoSEQ multiplex PCR was the method, and the copy in TCRdb shows in-frame clones only, minus some. The sample lists under 8,500 clones; approximately 90% were seen once. Specimen: peripheral blood. Receptors originate from a man aged 65 to 79 with active COVID-19. The CDR3 runs from the conserved cysteine through the conserved F or W. D genes are given only for firm matches. Only some rows state a clone size, as once, few, many or a class for expanded clones.

TRBJ2-3,.,TRBD2,TRBV12-3/TRBV12-4,TGTGCCAGCACGCCCGCGGGACTAGCAGCGCAGTATTTT,CASTPAGLAAQYF
TRBJ2-5,.,.,TRBV12-3/TRBV12-4,TGTGCCAGCAGTCGACAGAGGCAAGAGACCCAGTACTTC,CASSRQRQETQYF
TRBJ2-3,.,TRBD2,TRBV7-3,TGTGCCAGCAGCTTGGGAGGAGCGGGGGCCTCAGATACGCAGTATTTT,CASSLGGAGASDTQYF
TRBJ2-3,once,.,TRBV29-1,TGCAGCGTTGAAGTTCGTACCACAGGAGATACGCAGTATTTT,CSVEVRTTGDTQYF
TRBJ2-2,few,TRBD1,TRBV4-1,TGCGCCAGCAGCCAGGGACAGGGGGGACAGCTCACCGGGGAGCTGTTTTTT,CASSQGQGGQLTGELFF
TRBJ2-1,.,TRBD1,TRBV5-1,TGCGCCAGCAGCTTGCCACAGGGGGCCCACAATGAGCAGTTCTTC,CASSLPQGAHNEQFF
TRBJ2-4,.,TRBD2,TRBV4-2,TGTGCCAGCAGCCAAGTCGCCGGGACTAGCGGGGGGTACATTCAGTACTTC,CASSQVAGTSGGYIQYF
TRBJ2-5,.,TRBD2,TRBV7-8,TGTGCCAGCAGCTTAGCCAGCGGGACTAGCGGGGGGGGGCAGTACTTC,CASSLASGTSGGGQYF
TRBJ2-3,once,TRBD2,TRBV11-3,TGTGCCAGCAGCTACGGACTAGCGGGGGGGGCGCAGTATTTT,CASSYGLAGGAQYF
TRBJ2-7,once,.,TRBV4-3,TGCGCCAGCAGCCAAGAATCTGAGTATCCCTACGAGCAGTACTTC,CASSQESEYPYEQYF
TRBJ2-3,.,TRBD2,TRBV6-1,TGTGCCAGCAGTGAATCTGGACTAGCGGTTACTAGCACAGATACGCAGTATTTT,CASSESGLAVTSTDTQYF
TRBJ2-1,.,.,TRBV7-2,TGTGCCAGCAAACCGGGGGTTGAGCAGTTCTTC,CASKPGVEQFF
TRBJ2-1,.,TRBD1,TRBV2,TGTGCCAGCAGTGCCGACAGGGGGAACTACAATGAGCAGTTCTTC,CASSADRGNYNEQFF
TRBJ2-7,.,.,TRBV2,TGTGCCAGCAGTGATGAGGCAGGGGGGCTGGACGAGCAGTACTTC,CASSDEAGGLDEQYF
TRBJ2-3,.,TRBD2,TRBV11-2,TGTGCCAGCAGCTCGACTAGCGGGGGGGCCTATACGCAGTATTTT,CASSSTSGGAYTQYF